The 31 T cell receptor beta chains below were found in one sample sequenced in a study of cytomegalovirus exposure and HLA in healthy donors. PCR employed 60 Vbeta and 13 Jbeta primers. The method was immunoSEQ multiplex PCR; TCRdb's version includes in-frame clones alone and lacks a portion of them. This sample has about 140,000 clones, with roughly 75% found just once. What was sequenced was PBMCs. The receptors come from a man between 35 and 55 years old in good health and CMV-seronegative.

The chain carries TRBV19 and TRBJ1-1; possibly TRBD1 for D (5 bases). Germline V CDR1 and CDR2: LNHDA, SQIVND (reference sequence). CDR3 length equals 14 residues. V was trimmed by 3 bases and J by 2 bases, leaving 10 bases between them. The CDR3 region is CASSIGGGNTEAFF. The DNA of the CDR3 is TGTGCCAGTAGTATTGGGGGGGGAAACACTGAAGCTTTCTTT. The full variable domain, in which reference TRBV19 and TRBJ1-1 provide the parts outside the CDR3, is DGGITQSPKYLFRKEGQNVTLSCEQNLNHDAMYWYRQDPGQGLRLIYYSQIVNDFQKGDIAEGYSVSREKKESFPLTVTSAQKNPTAFYLCASSIGGGNTEAFFGQGTRLTVV.

The chain recombines TRBV5-1 with TRBJ1-4; D is unresolved. The CDR3 contains 13 residues. Germline V lookup: CDR1 SGHRS, CDR2 YFSETQ. Trimming took off 0 bases at V and 8 bases at J, with 8 bases between the two ends. CDR3 sequence reads: CASSLAAEEKLFF. The CDR3 DNA follows: TGCGCCAGCAGCTTGGCGGCGGAGGAAAAACTGTTTTTT.

The chain uses TRBV28 and TRBJ2-5; tentative D call: TRBD2 (5 bases). Looked up from germline, CDR1 is MDHEN and CDR2 is SYDVKM. The V end lost 1 base, the J end lost 4 bases, and 10 bases lay between the germline ends. There are 14 residues in the CDR3. CDR3 amino acids: CASSLSPSTETQYF. CDR3 in DNA: TGTGCCAGCAGTTTATCTCCTAGCACAGAGACCCAGTACTTC.

The chain recombines TRBV27 with TRBJ1-2, with no clear D. The germline gives CDR1 MNHEY, CDR2 SMNVEV (reference sequence). There are 15 residues in the CDR3. V gave up 6 bases and J gave up 1 base, with 15 bases separating them. Here the CDR3 DNA reads TGTGCCAGCAGCCCGACACATTTCTTTAACTATGGCTACACCTTC. Amino acid sequence: CASSPTHFFNYGYTF.

The chain carries TRBV27 and TRBJ2-2, with 9 nucleotides matching TRBD1. This CDR3 spans 14 amino acids. Germline V gene lookup returns CDR1 MNHEY and CDR2 SMNVEV (reference sequence). The ends lost 3 bases at V and 6 bases at J; junction bases unmatched: 2. Here the CDR3 DNA reads TGTGCCAGCAGTTTGACAGGGGGATCCGGGGAGCTGTTTTTT. Protein sequence: CASSLTGGSGELFF.

The chain recombines TRBV7-9 with TRBJ2-5; 7 bases agree with TRBD1. The better agreement between TRBJ2-7 and the DNA end casts doubt on the J call. This CDR3 is built from 15 residues. Per the germline V gene, CDR1 is SEHNR and CDR2 is FQNEAQ (reference sequence). CDR3 in amino acids: CASSLGPGDSYEQYF. The CDR3 bases are TGTGCCAGCAGCTTAGGCCCCGGGGACAGCTACGAGCAGTACTTC.

This chain joins TRBV30 and TRBJ1-5; TRBD1 matches at 7 bases. V was clipped by 3 bases and J by 2 bases; unmatched bases: 16. Germline CDR1 and CDR2: GTSNPN and SVGIG (reference sequence). The CDR3 spans 18 residues. The DNA for the CDR3 is TGTGCCTGGAGCCAAACCCCACTCCCCACAGGGGGCAATCAGCCCCAGCATTTT. Amino acid sequence: CAWSQTPLPTGGNQPQHF.

The V call is TRBV6-5, the J call TRBJ1-3, with D hard to call. This CDR3 spans 14 amino acids. The V gene lost 2 bases and the J gene lost 0 bases, with 5 bases spanning the gap. Germline CDR1 is MNHEY and CDR2 is SVGAGI. The CDR3 sequence: CASSYGHSGNTIYF. CDR3 nucleotides: TGTGCCAGCAGTTACGGGCACTCTGGAAACACCATATATTTT.

The V call is TRBV11-2, the J call TRBJ2-2; 10 nucleotides align to TRBD2. Germline trimming cut 4 bases from V and 1 base from J; bases unmatched to any gene: 3. This CDR3 has 16 amino acids. Germline CDR1 and CDR2: SGHAT and FQNNGV. CDR3 sequence: CASSSGTSVNTGELFF. Here the CDR3 DNA reads TGTGCCAGCAGCTCAGGGACTAGCGTGAACACCGGGGAGCTGTTTTTT.

The sample holds a few counts of this clone. The chain combines TRBV7-9 with TRBJ2-5; D gene unclear. TRBJ2-7 explains the end of the DNA better; the J call may be wrong. The CDR3 covers 14 residues. Germline lookup yields CDR1 SEHNR and CDR2 FQNEAQ (reference sequence). Here the CDR3 reads CASSLSTAWYEQYF. CDR3 DNA sequence: TGTGCCAGCAGCTTATCTACAGCCTGGTACGAGCAGTACTTC.

This clone was recorded only once. Other DNA sequences from this sample encode an identical CDR3 as well. The J gene is TRBJ2-3, the V gene TRBV18; no firm D call. Trimming cost V 3 bases and J 0 bases, with 4 bases left between them. The CDR3 has 13 amino acids. Germline CDR1 and CDR2: KGHSH and LQKENI. CDR3 nucleotide sequence: TGTGCCAGCTCACCCCCAAGCACAGATACGCAGTATTTT. Encoded protein: CASSPPSTDTQYF.

V gene TRBV19 combines with J gene TRBJ1-5, with D perhaps matching TRBD1 (6 bases). The CDR3 is made up of 16 amino acids. Germline V gene sequence: CDR1 LNHDA, CDR2 SQIVND (reference sequence). V lost 3 bases and J 1 base, leaving 13 bases between the germline ends. CDR3 nucleotide sequence: TGTGCCAGTAGTATCCCGCGGGGGGCCAGCAATCAGCCCCAGCATTTT. This sequence encodes CASSIPRGASNQPQHF.

The rearrangement uses TRBV30 and TRBJ1-5; maybe TRBD1 (5 bases). Germline lookup yields CDR1 GTSNPN and CDR2 SVGIG (reference sequence). This CDR3 contains 13 residues. With 1 base removed from V and 3 bases from J, the gap between germline ends came to 7 bases. The CDR3 nucleotides read TGTGCCTGGAGTGAGGGGTTCAATCAGCCCCAGCATTTT. Amino acid sequence: CAWSEGFNQPQHF.

The chain couples TRBV29-1 to TRBJ2-1; TRBD2 might be the D (6 bases). Germline V gene data show CDR1 as SQVTM and CDR2 as ANQGSEA. V was clipped by 4 bases and J by 5 bases, with 15 bases between them. This CDR3 has 14 residues. In DNA form, the CDR3 reads TGCAGCGTTGTGGTGGGGACTGGGGACAATGAGCAGTTCTTC. It encodes CSVVVGTGDNEQFF.

This clone appeared a single time. This chain joins TRBV28 and TRBJ2-4; possibly TRBD2 for D (6 bases). The germline V gene encodes CDR1 MDHEN and CDR2 SYDVKM. CDR3 length equals 16 residues. Trimming removed 3 bases at V and 1 base at J, with 13 bases between. The CDR3 nucleotides read TGTGCCAGCAGTTTGTGGGGGGTGGCGGCCAAAAACATTCAGTACTTC. Protein: CASSLWGVAAKNIQYF. Full variable domain (outside the CDR3, taken from reference TRBV28 and TRBJ2-4): DVKVTQSSRYLVKRTGEKVFLECVQDMDHENMFWYRQDPGLGLRLIYFSYDVKMKEKGDIPEGYSVSREKKERFSLILESASTNQTSMYLCASSLWGVAAKNIQYFGAGTRLSVL.

The chain joins TRBV4-3 to TRBJ2-1, with unresolved D. The V gene's germline CDR1 is LGHNA and CDR2 YSLEER. The V gene lost 0 bases and the J gene lost 7 bases, with 7 bases spanning the gap. CDR3 size: 13 residues. CDR3 sequence: CASSQDFGNEQFF. CDR3 nucleotide sequence: TGCGCCAGCAGCCAAGATTTCGGGAATGAGCAGTTCTTC.

The V call is TRBV5-1, the J call TRBJ2-5; 10 bases agree with TRBD1. This CDR3 contains 17 residues. Germline CDR1 and CDR2: SGHRS and YFSETQ. With 3 bases clipped from V and 5 bases from J, the junction kept 13 bases outside the gene matches. CDR3 sequence: CASSSEDRGFFGETQYF. The CDR3 DNA reads as TGCGCCAGCAGCTCGGAGGACAGGGGGTTTTTTGGGGAGACCCAGTACTTC.

This clone was detected once. This chain connects TRBV9 to TRBJ2-5, with TRBD1 as a possible D gene (5 bases). Per germline, CDR1 SGDLS and CDR2 YYNGEE. The CDR3 spans 14 residues. With 4 bases removed from V and 5 bases from J, the gap between germline ends came to 15 bases. The CDR3 loop reads CASSLVGAGETQYF. The DNA for the CDR3 is TGTGCCAGCAGCCTCGTTGGGGCAGGGGAGACCCAGTACTTC. Complete variable domain (other parts from reference TRBV9 and TRBJ2-5): DSGVTQTPKHLITATGQRVTLRCSPRSGDLSVYWYQQSLDQGLQFLIQYYNGEERAKGNILERFSAQQFPDLHSELNLSSLELGDSALYFCASSLVGAGETQYFGPGTRLLVL.

This chain connects TRBV4-1 to TRBJ2-2, with TRBD1 matching 8 bases. V was pared by 4 bases and J by 7 bases, with 17 bases of the junction left unmatched. The CDR3 covers 18 residues. Germline assignment: CDR1 MGHRA and CDR2 YSYEKL. CDR3 coding DNA: TGCGCCAGCAGCCGAGGGGGCCAGGGGGCTGAAGAGGTCGGGGAGCTGTTTTTT. Protein: CASSRGGQGAEEVGELFF.

This clone was detected only a few times. The chain uses TRBV2 and TRBJ2-7; the match to TRBD2 covers 13 bases. CDR3 length: 16 residues. J gave up 5 bases and V 5 bases, and 9 bases lay outside the gene matches. In germline, CDR1 is SNHLY, CDR2 FYNNEI. CDR3 nucleotide sequence: TGTGCCAGCAGTCCGACTAGCGGGGGGCGCCGTGACGAGCAGTACTTC. This codes for CASSPTSGGRRDEQYF.

This clone was seen a single time. This chain uses TRBV19 with TRBJ1-2, with TRBD1 matching 8 bases. V was clipped by 6 bases and J by 6 bases; unmatched bases: 9. This CDR3 contains 14 residues. Germline V gene sequence: CDR1 LNHDA, CDR2 SQIVND (reference sequence). CDR3 bases: TGTGCCAGTAGCGGGACAGGACACAATAATGGCTACACCTTC. Amino acids: CASSGTGHNNGYTF.

This chain links TRBV27 with TRBJ2-2, with D hard to call. This CDR3 has 13 residues. Germline-derived CDR1 and CDR2 are MNHEY and SMNVEV (reference sequence). With 1 base removed from V and 8 bases from J, the gap between germline ends came to 8 bases. CDR3 protein: CASSLYPSGELFF. In DNA, the CDR3 is TGTGCCAGCAGTTTATATCCCTCTGGGGAGCTGTTTTTT.

The gene calls are TRBV7-3 and TRBJ2-3; perhaps TRBD2 as D (5 bases). Trimming left V 3 bases short and J 5 bases short, with 12 bases between. Germline values: CDR1 SGHTA, CDR2 FQGTGA. The CDR3 extends over 14 amino acids. The CDR3 sequence is CASSFQAAGDTQYF. The CDR3 DNA reads as TGTGCCAGCAGCTTCCAGGCTGCGGGAGATACGCAGTATTTT.

The CDR3 is CASSLSVGTGGTDTQYF. The CDR3 DNA reads as TGCGCCAGCAGCTTGAGTGTTGGGACAGGGGGCACAGATACGCAGTATTTT. The gene calls are TRBV5-1 and TRBJ2-3; TRBD1 aligns across 10 bases. Germline V CDR1 and CDR2: SGHRS, YFSETQ. V gave up 1 base and J gave up 1 base; unmatched junction bases: 6. There are 17 residues in the CDR3.

Only a few counts were recorded for this clone. The genes are TRBV5-1 and TRBJ1-1; 11 bases fit TRBD1. Trimming took 4 bases from V and 7 from J; bases not matched to a gene: 12. CDR1 and CDR2 from the germline V gene are SGHRS and YFSETQ. The CDR3 covers 16 residues. In nucleotides, the CDR3 is TGCGCCAGCAGCGATTATCTAGGGACAGGGGGGTTTGAAGCTTTCTTT. Protein: CASSDYLGTGGFEAFF.

In DNA, the CDR3 is TGTGCCAGCAGCTTTAGTGGAAACACCATATATTTT. Translating gives CASSFSGNTIYF. The chain carries TRBV5-5 and TRBJ1-3; D unclear. This CDR3 is 12 amino acids long. Per the germline V gene, CDR1 is SGHKS and CDR2 is YYEKEE (reference sequence). Between the trimmed V and J ends, which lost 2 bases and 3 bases, there was a span of 3 bases. Full variable domain (rest looked up from reference TRBV5-5 and TRBJ1-3): DAGVTQSPTHLIKTRGQQVTLRCSPISGHKSVSWYQQVLGQGPQFIFQYYEKEERGRGNFPDRFSARQFPNYSSELNVNALLLGDSALYLCASSFSGNTIYFGEGSWLTVV.

DNA of the CDR3: TGTGCCAGTAGTCGGGACAGTTTCCTCTCTGGGGCCAACGTCCTGACTTTC. Protein sequence: CASSRDSFLSGANVLTF. The rearrangement joins TRBV19 to TRBJ2-6; TRBD1 matches at 7 bases. Germline assignment: CDR1 LNHDA and CDR2 SQIVND (reference sequence). The CDR3 sequence is 17 residues long. Trimming cost V 5 bases and J 0 bases; bases outside gene matches: 7.

This sequence joins TRBV7-9 and TRBJ2-5, with 7 bases matching TRBD1. The germline V gene has CDR1 SEHNR and CDR2 FQNEAQ (reference sequence). Trimming removed 5 bases from V and 7 bases from J; junction bases left unmatched: 10. This CDR3 contains 14 residues. The CDR3 spells CASSPQGQAGTQYF. The DNA of the CDR3 is TGTGCCAGCAGCCCTCAAGGACAGGCCGGGACCCAGTACTTC.

The gene calls are TRBV19 and TRBJ2-2; 8 bases fit TRBD1. V was clipped by 6 bases and J by 5 bases; unmatched bases: 14. Germline V gives CDR1 LNHDA, CDR2 SQIVND (reference sequence). CDR3 size: 17 residues. The DNA of the CDR3 is TGTGCCAGTAGCAACTATCCAGGGGGCGCTGGGACCGGGGAGCTGTTTTTT. Translation gives CASSNYPGGAGTGELFF.

The count of this clone is one. The junction shows a germline mismatch at one end, possibly a read error. The sample holds other DNA sequences that translate to the same CDR3. V is TRBV7-2 and J is TRBJ1-2; TRBD1 matches at 7 bases. There are 15 residues in the CDR3. The germline gives CDR1 SGHTA, CDR2 FQGNSA. The CDR3 spells CASSSQQGPSYGYTF. DNA for the CDR3: TGCGCCAGCAGCTCCCAACAGGGGCCTAGCTATGGCTACACCTTC.

The J gene is TRBJ1-2, the V gene TRBV6-6; D uncertain. The CDR3 runs to 14 residues. Germline lookup yields CDR1 MNHNY and CDR2 SVGAGI (reference sequence). The V gene lost 0 bases and the J gene lost 3 bases, with 8 bases spanning the gap. CDR3 region: CASSYSRRDYGYTF. The CDR3 DNA sequence: TGTGCCAGCAGTTACTCGAGGCGGGACTATGGCTACACCTTC.